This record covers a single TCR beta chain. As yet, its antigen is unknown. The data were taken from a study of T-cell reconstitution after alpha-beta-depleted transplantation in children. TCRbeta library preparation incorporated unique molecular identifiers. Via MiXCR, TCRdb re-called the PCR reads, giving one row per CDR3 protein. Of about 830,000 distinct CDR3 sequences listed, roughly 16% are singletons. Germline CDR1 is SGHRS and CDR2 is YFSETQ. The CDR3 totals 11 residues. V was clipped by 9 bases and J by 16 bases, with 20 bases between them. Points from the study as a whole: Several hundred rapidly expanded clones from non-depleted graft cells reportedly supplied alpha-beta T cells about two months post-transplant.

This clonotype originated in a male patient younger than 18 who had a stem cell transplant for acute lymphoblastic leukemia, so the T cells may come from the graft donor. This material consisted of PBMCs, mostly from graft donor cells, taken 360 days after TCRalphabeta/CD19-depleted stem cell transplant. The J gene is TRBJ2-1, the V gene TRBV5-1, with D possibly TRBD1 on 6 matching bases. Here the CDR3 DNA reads TGCGCCACCCGGCTAGGGGGAGAGGAATTCTTC. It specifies CATRLGGEEFF. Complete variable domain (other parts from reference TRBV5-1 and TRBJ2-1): KAGVTQTPRYLIKTRGQQVTLSCSPISGHRSVSWYQQTPGQGLQFLFEYFSETQRNKGNFPGRFSGRQFSNSRSEMNVSTLELGDSALYLCATRLGGEEFFGPGTRLTVL.